This TCR beta chain was captured in a study of CD8 T cells in Susac syndrome (dated by TCRdb to the late 2010s). In terms of the full investigation: The study used repertoire sequencing to test whether antigen drove CD8+ T cell activation and differentiation in Susac syndrome. The clonality of the CD8+ T cell repertoire was compared across approximately 12 healthy donors, around 14 Susac syndrome patients and roughly 15 multiple sclerosis patients. Points the paper makes about the study in general: The number of individuals in the TCR sequencing and HLA analysis was acknowledged as relatively small.

The CDR1 and CDR2 encoded by the germline V gene (reference sequence) are SEHNR and FQNEAQ. The cysteine opens and the phenylalanine closes a CDR3 of 15 amino acids. Just the 45-base CDR3 DNA is kept, in frame starting at base 1. V gives up 4 bases and J gives up 6 bases, and the segment between their germline ends measures 15 bases. RNA was extracted with the RNeasy kit and about 0.45 to 1 ug was reverse transcribed using random hexamers. TCR beta CDR3 regions were amplified with the immunoSEQ multiplex PCR assay covering 54 Vbeta and 13 Jbeta segments. To correct PCR amplification bias, a synthetic template baseline was used for both primer optimization and computational correction. The source study handled its data this way. Reads were assigned to V, D and J genes according to IMGT and analyzed in immunoSEQ Analyzer, with only productive sequences retained. Clonality was calculated as one minus the Shannon entropy normalized by log2 of the number of productive unique sequences. For each patient and control, public and private clones were evaluated within the 100 most prevalent clones. A clone was defined as Susac-specific if it was absent from the healthy and MS cohorts, from some 1,100 published viral clones and from other ImmuneACCESS disease sequences. In-frame beta chains were kept once TCRdb had trimmed the public reads at Q25 with fastp and called clones with MiXCR. Merged by CDR3 protein, the rows form single entries marked with the most common genes and DNA. These V and J calls rely on TCRdb rather than the paper's analysis. This sample is represented by 400,000 or so distinct CDR3 sequences; approximately 85% of them were singletons. Approximately 0.11% of the sample is taken by the ten largest.

With respect to this clonotype: The antigen this receptor binds is unknown. Nothing much larger sits one base from this clone, and base qualities are not available.

High-throughput TCR beta sequencing profiled peripheral blood CD8+ and CD4+ T cells from healthy donors, Susac syndrome patients and multiple sclerosis patients. The multiple sclerosis controls were treatment-naive patients who had stable or active relapsing-remitting disease and met the revised McDonald criteria. Bulk CD8+ and CD4+ T cells were purified magnetically by negative isolation, whereas CD8+ TEMRA cells were enriched by FACS. Blood was collected in EDTA tubes and processed within 24 hours, with PBMCs isolated through density gradient centrifugation. PBMCs intended for TCR sequencing were cryopreserved in liquid nitrogen and thawed later in a water bath at 37 degrees C. Purity of sorted or isolated CD4+, CD8+ and CD8+ TEMRA cells was at least 90%.

The chain employs TRBV7-9 and TRBJ2-2; TRBD2 might be the D gene, on 6 matching bases. The sequenced sample consisted of CD8+ T cells from PBMCs. The TCR originated in a human donor with multiple sclerosis. The CDR3 reads CASSSTAREAGELFF. The nucleotides are TGTGCCAGCAGCTCCACCGCCAGGGAGGCCGGGGAGCTGTTTTTT.